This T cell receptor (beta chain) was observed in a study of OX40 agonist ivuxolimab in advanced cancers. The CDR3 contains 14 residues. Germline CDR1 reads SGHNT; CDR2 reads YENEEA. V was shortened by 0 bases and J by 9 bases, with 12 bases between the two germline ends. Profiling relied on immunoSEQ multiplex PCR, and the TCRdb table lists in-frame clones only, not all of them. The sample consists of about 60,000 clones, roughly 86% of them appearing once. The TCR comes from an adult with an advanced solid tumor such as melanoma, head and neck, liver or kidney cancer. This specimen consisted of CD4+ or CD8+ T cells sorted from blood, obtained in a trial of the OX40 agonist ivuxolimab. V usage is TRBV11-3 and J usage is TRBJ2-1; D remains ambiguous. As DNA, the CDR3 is TGTGCCAGCAGCTTAGAAGGTCCTACTTCTGAGCAGTTCTTC. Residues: CASSLEGPTSEQFF.